This entry concerns a single TCR beta chain. TCRdb's table, derived via immunoSEQ multiplex PCR, lists solely in-frame clones and lacks some. The table lists 55,000 to 70,000 clones, roughly 90% of them singletons. The record originates from a study of control samples from healthy donors and cancer patients. The germline V gene has CDR1 LGHNT and CDR2 FRNRAP. V shed 0 bases and J shed 5 bases, with 17 bases lying between them. This CDR3 has 16 residues. The gene calls are TRBV12-5 and TRBJ2-7; D is uncertain. This receptor was obtained from a man aged 25-40 years with colorectal cancer. Sample: PBMCs. The CDR3 region has the DNA TGTGCTAGTGGTTTGGTACCTCAGGAAGGGATTGACGAGCAGTACTTC. This codes for CASGLVPQEGIDEQYF.